One and the same sample provided the 10 T cell receptor beta chains below, sequenced in a study of T cells in Graves' hyperthyroidism and ophthalmopathy. The source material, RNA transcripts, was used to amplify TCR beta CDR3 regions. The HTBI primer set served for first-round RT-PCR of the TCR CDR3. MiXCR, applied by TCRdb to the multiplex PCR reads, yields one record per CDR3 protein. The data show around 350,000 distinct CDR3 sequences, less than 15% seen once. The sequencing sample was made of blood. Source of these receptors: a woman aged 18-30 years with Graves' hyperthyroidism.

This clonotype was seen at least ten times. The chain combines TRBV20-1 with TRBJ2-7, with 12 bases aligning to TRBD2. The germline CDR1 and CDR2 sequences are DFQATT and SNEGSKA (reference sequence). Trimming removed 6 bases from V and 6 bases from J; junction bases left unmatched: 12. CDR3 length: 15 residues. CDR3 sequence: CSATPTSGSVGEQYF. CDR3 coding DNA: TGCAGTGCCACGCCGACTAGCGGGAGTGTTGGCGAGCAGTACTTC.

This clonotype was detected a few times. The chain couples TRBV7-8 to TRBJ2-2, with 11 bases that match TRBD1. The CDR3 totals 24 residues. The junction had 30 bases not matched to a gene; V was cut back by 4 bases and J by 5 bases. Germline CDR1 reads SGHVS; CDR2 reads FQNEAQ. The DNA of the CDR3 is TGTGCCAGCAGCTCGCGCCGGGACAGGGGGATTCTAGCGGGAAACCCTATGGGGACCGGGGAGCTGTTTTTT. Translation gives CASSSRRDRGILAGNPMGTGELFF. The variable domain in full, with the rest retrieved from reference TRBV7-8 and TRBJ2-2, is GAGVSQSPRYKVAKRGQDVALRCDPISGHVSLFWYQQALGQGPEFLTYFQNEAQLDKSGLPSDRFFAERPEGSVSTLKIQRTQQEDSAVYLCASSSRRDRGILAGNPMGTGELFFGEGSRLTVL.

This clonotype came up many times. The rearrangement links TRBV27 to TRBJ2-5, with a tentative D call TRBD1 (6 bases). Trimming removed 6 bases from V and 5 bases from J, with 22 bases in between. Germline V CDR1 and CDR2: MNHEY, SMNVEV (reference sequence). The CDR3 covers 16 residues. The CDR3 DNA reads TGTGCCAGCAGGGAGGTGGGGGCGGTCGGTATCGAGACCCAGTACTTC. Encoded protein: CASREVGAVGIETQYF.

This clonotype has ten or more counts. The chain has TRBV27 and TRBJ2-1; 9 positions agree with TRBD2. This CDR3 spans 16 amino acids. Germline CDR1 is MNHEY and CDR2 is SMNVEV (reference sequence). The junction had 14 bases not matched to a gene; V was cut back by 3 bases and J by 11 bases. CDR3 sequence reads: CASSLGASGVPRKQFF. The CDR3 DNA reads as TGTGCCAGCAGTTTGGGCGCTAGCGGGGTCCCCAGGAAGCAGTTCTTC.

This clonotype showed up many times. V and J are TRBV28 and TRBJ1-5; 7 bases are a match to TRBD1. Losses at the gene ends were 1 base for V and 3 bases for J; bases not matched to a gene: 6. Germline CDR1 MDHEN, CDR2 SYDVKM. The CDR3 covers 16 residues. The CDR3 sequence: CASSLSPQGLNQPQHF. The CDR3 DNA sequence: TGTGCCAGCAGTTTATCCCCACAGGGGCTCAATCAGCCCCAGCATTTT. Supplemented by reference TRBV28 and TRBJ1-5, the full variable domain reads DVKVTQSSRYLVKRTGEKVFLECVQDMDHENMFWYRQDPGLGLRLIYFSYDVKMKEKGDIPEGYSVSREKKERFSLILESASTNQTSMYLCASSLSPQGLNQPQHFGDGTRLSIL.

On this clonotype itself: A much larger clone lies one base from this, so it may be a read error. This chain links TRBV7-9 with TRBJ1-2; D perhaps matches TRBD1 (6 bases). CDR3 length: 14 residues. With 5 bases removed from V and 4 bases from J, the gap between germline ends came to 14 bases. Germline assignment: CDR1 SEHNR and CDR2 FQNEAQ (reference sequence). The CDR3 nucleotides read TGTGCCAGCAGCGTTGCAGGGGCCCCCTATGGCTACACCTTC. It is translated as CASSVAGAPYGYTF.

This clonotype was recorded many times. The limits of the CDR3 on the DNA are not certain, so only TCRdb's listed CDR3 is given. The chain links TRBV27 to TRBJ1-2; TRBD1 is taken as the D call from the table, unchecked against the DNA. Including both end residues, the CDR3 is 14 amino acids long. Germline V gene data show CDR1 as MNHEY and CDR2 as SMNVEV (reference sequence). The CDR3 sequence is CASSSSDRASGYTF.

Many counts were recorded for this clonotype. This chain uses TRBV14 with TRBJ2-7, with a weak D call TRBD2 (5 bases). CDR1 is SGHDN and CDR2 is FVKESK in the germline V gene. V lost 4 bases, J lost 6 bases, and 13 bases lay in between. This CDR3 is built from 13 residues. This CDR3 is CASSLTPSGEQYF. The CDR3 nucleotides are TGTGCCAGCAGCCTAACTCCCAGCGGCGAGCAGTACTTC. Looking up the rest from reference TRBV14 and TRBJ2-7 gives the full variable domain: EAGVTQFPSHSVIEKGQTVTLRCDPISGHDNLYWYRRVMGKEIKFLLHFVKESKQDESGMPNNRFLAERTGGTYSTLKVQPAELEDSGVYFCASSLTPSGEQYFGPGTRLTVT.

The chain links TRBV19 to TRBJ2-7; D unresolved. The V end lost 3 bases, the J end lost 2 bases, and 8 bases lay between the germline ends. Germline V CDR1 and CDR2: LNHDA, SQIVND (reference sequence). This CDR3 has 13 amino acids. CDR3 bases: TGTGCCAGTAGTATTGCAGTTGCCTACGAGCAGTACTTC. This encodes CASSIAVAYEQYF.

In its sample, this clonotype was seen many times. The CDR3 DNA reads as TGTGCCAGCAGCTTAGGGACTAGCGGCGGCACAGATACGCAGTATTTT. Its translation is CASSLGTSGGTDTQYF. This chain links TRBV7-9 with TRBJ2-3; 10 bases map to TRBD2. The CDR3 has 16 amino acids. Trimming removed 1 base from V and 1 base from J; junction bases left unmatched: 2. Germline CDR1 reads SEHNR; CDR2 reads FQNEAQ (reference sequence).